The 27 T cell receptor beta chains in this list originate from one sample, sequenced in a study of T cell responses to AZD1222 COVID-19 vaccine. Profiling relied on immunoSEQ multiplex PCR, and the TCRdb table lists in-frame clones only, not all of them. The table includes roughly 30,000 clones, approximately 88% detected once. This sample comprised peripheral blood, obtained on day 0 of AZD1222 vaccination. The origin of the receptors is an adult in good health.

This chain uses TRBV3-1 (or the pseudogene TRBV3-2) with TRBJ1-2; D is unclear. CDR3 size: 14 residues. Looked up from germline, CDR1 is LGHDT and CDR2 is YNNKEL (reference sequence). V lost 4 bases, J lost 7 bases, and 16 bases lay in between. CDR3: CASSLGQGLFGYTF. CDR3 DNA: TGTGCCAGCAGCCTCGGTCAAGGGCTTTTTGGCTACACCTTC.

This chain uses TRBV5-1 with TRBJ2-7; possibly TRBD1 for D (5 bases). Trimming removed 0 bases from V and 1 base from J, with 8 bases in between. The CDR3 runs 14 residues. The germline V gene encodes CDR1 SGHRS and CDR2 YFSETQ. The DNA for the CDR3 is TGCGCCAGCAGCTTGGGGGGCGATTCCTACGAGCAGTACTTC. Translation gives CASSLGGDSYEQYF.

V usage is TRBV7-9 and J usage is TRBJ1-1, with 10 bases fitting TRBD1. Germline trimming cut 4 bases from V and 0 bases from J; bases unmatched to any gene: 2. Germline V CDR1 and CDR2: SEHNR, FQNEAQ (reference sequence). The CDR3 totals 15 residues. CDR3 in DNA: TGTGCCAGCAGCTCCGGACAGGGGGTGAACACTGAAGCTTTCTTT. Its translation is CASSSGQGVNTEAFF.

The rearrangement joins TRBV5-1 to TRBJ2-3; TRBD2 matches 8 bases. The CDR3 extends over 15 amino acids. Trimming at V came to 4 bases and at J to 5 bases, leaving 9 bases not matched to a gene. Germline-derived CDR1 and CDR2 are SGHRS and YFSETQ. CDR3 sequence reads: CASSGPGGHQDTQYF. For the CDR3, the DNA is TGCGCCAGCAGCGGACCGGGGGGGCACCAAGATACGCAGTATTTT.

Only one count was recorded for this clone. The gene calls are TRBV6-5 and TRBJ1-1, with D possibly matching TRBD1 (5 bases). This CDR3 has 14 amino acids. V lost 6 bases to trimming and J lost 1 base, with 12 bases between them. Germline V gene lookup returns CDR1 MNHEY and CDR2 SVGAGI. The CDR3 nucleotides are TGTGCCAGCAGCCCCGGAAGGGGGAACACTGAAGCTTTCTTT. This encodes CASSPGRGNTEAFF.

The rearrangement joins TRBV9 to TRBJ2-7, with D perhaps matching TRBD1 (5 bases). CDR3 size: 14 residues. CDR1 is SGDLS, CDR2 YYNGEE, per germline. V lost 1 base and J 6 bases, leaving 14 bases between the germline ends. The CDR3 reads CASSVNPGQGEQYF. The DNA of the CDR3 is TGTGCCAGCAGCGTAAACCCCGGGCAGGGCGAGCAGTACTTC.

The rearrangement joins TRBV5-6 to TRBJ2-5; 8 positions match TRBD1. Germline CDR1 is SGHDT and CDR2 is YYEEEE. The V gene end was trimmed by 3 bases and the J gene end by 5 bases; junction bases not matched to a gene: 12. The CDR3 contains 16 residues. CDR3 protein: CASSWGTGGPRETQYF. The DNA for the CDR3 is TGTGCCAGCAGCTGGGGGACAGGCGGTCCCCGGGAGACCCAGTACTTC.

This chain joins TRBV4-2 and TRBJ2-7, with D perhaps matching TRBD1 (6 bases). This CDR3 is 13 amino acids long. Germline loops: CDR1 LGHNA, CDR2 YNFKEQ. V lost 4 bases and J lost 2, with 9 bases in between. The CDR3 protein is CASSRDTTYEQYF. The CDR3 DNA sequence: TGTGCCAGCAGCCGGGACACAACCTACGAGCAGTACTTC.

V gene TRBV6-2 or TRBV6-3 combines with J gene TRBJ2-7; a weak D match, TRBD1 (5 bases). Looked up from germline, CDR1 is MNHEY and CDR2 is SVGEGT. The CDR3 runs 17 residues. The germline V and J ends were trimmed by 0 bases and 4 bases, with 19 bases remaining between them. As DNA, the CDR3 is TGTGCCAGCAGTTACTCCCCCAAGGGGCCGCAAAAATACGAGCAGTACTTC. Translated: CASSYSPKGPQKYEQYF.

The genes are TRBV10-3 and TRBJ2-1; 7 nucleotides line up with TRBD2. There are 13 residues in the CDR3. Per germline, CDR1 ENHRY and CDR2 SYGVKD. Germline trimming cut 3 bases from V and 5 bases from J; bases unmatched to any gene: 1. In nucleotides, the CDR3 is TGTGCCATCAGTGATCGGGGGGACAATGAGCAGTTCTTC. This encodes CAISDRGDNEQFF.

Only a few counts were recorded for this clone. V gene TRBV2 combines with J gene TRBJ1-1, with D possibly being TRBD1 (6 bases). The CDR3 spans 13 residues. Trimming stripped 8 bases from V and 2 bases from J, with 12 bases between. Germline V gene data show CDR1 as SNHLY and CDR2 as FYNNEI. This CDR3 is CASSWTVNTEAFF. CDR3 nucleotide sequence: TGTGCCAGCTCATGGACAGTTAACACTGAAGCTTTCTTT.

The chain joins TRBV18 to TRBJ2-1, with 10 bases matching TRBD1. V dropped 2 bases and J dropped 5; count of bases not matched to a gene: 3. Germline V CDR1 and CDR2: KGHSH, LQKENI. This CDR3 has 15 residues. The CDR3 DNA reads as TGTGCCAGCTCACCATGGACAGGGGGGGACAATGAGCAGTTCTTC. Translating gives CASSPWTGGDNEQFF.

The chain couples TRBV7-3 to TRBJ2-1, with a tentative D call TRBD2 (6 bases). Germline V lookup: CDR1 SGHTA, CDR2 FQGTGA. The CDR3 totals 16 residues. V was shortened by 5 bases and J by 4 bases, with 18 bases between the two germline ends. CDR3 DNA: TGTGCCAGCAGCAAAGTCCTACTAGCCCCATACAATGAGCAGTTCTTC. This sequence encodes CASSKVLLAPYNEQFF.

J is TRBJ2-1 and V is TRBV10-3, with a possible D match to TRBD1 (7 bases). The CDR3 is 14 amino acids. The V gene lost 10 bases and the J gene lost 1 base, with 14 bases spanning the gap. Germline V gives CDR1 ENHRY, CDR2 SYGVKD. Here the CDR3 DNA reads TGTGCCACCCTGCGGGACAGATCCTACAATGAGCAGTTCTTC. Its translation is CATLRDRSYNEQFF.

Only one count was recorded for this clone. The chain has TRBV9 and TRBJ2-3; 11 bases map to TRBD2. V trimming: 4 bases; J trimming: 2 bases; junction bases outside the gene matches: 9. This CDR3 comprises 17 residues. Germline values: CDR1 SGDLS, CDR2 YYNGEE. The CDR3 nucleotides read TGTGCCAGCAGCCCCGGGACTAGCGGTGGGCCCACAGATACGCAGTATTTT. Translation: CASSPGTSGGPTDTQYF.

The V gene is TRBV6-5, the J gene TRBJ2-3; TRBD2 aligns across 7 bases. CDR3 length equals 13 residues. Germline CDR1 and CDR2: MNHEY and SVGAGI. Losses at the gene ends were 11 bases for V and 3 bases for J; bases not matched to a gene: 8. In DNA form, the CDR3 reads TGTGCCGCGCGCGGGAGTGGGACAGATACGCAGTATTTT. It translates to CAARGSGTDTQYF.

V usage is TRBV19 and J usage is TRBJ1-5, with 7 bases lining up with TRBD1. The CDR3 consists of 15 residues. V was clipped by 7 bases and J by 5 bases; unmatched bases: 11. Germline CDR1 is LNHDA and CDR2 is SQIVND (reference sequence). CDR3 DNA: TGTGCCAGTACCCGGCAGGGGGGCAGGGATCAGCCCCAGCATTTT. Translating gives CASTRQGGRDQPQHF.

This clone occurred a few times. CDR3 amino acids: CASSQDRGGSYEQYF. The CDR3 DNA follows: TGTGCCAGCAGTCAGGACAGGGGGGGGTCCTACGAGCAGTACTTC. The J gene is TRBJ2-7, the V gene TRBV28, with TRBD1 matching over 10 bases. V was clipped by 5 bases and J by 1 base; unmatched bases: 5. This CDR3 has 15 amino acids. Germline CDR1 reads MDHEN; CDR2 reads SYDVKM. The full variable domain, rest sourced from reference TRBV28 and TRBJ2-7, is DVKVTQSSRYLVKRTGEKVFLECVQDMDHENMFWYRQDPGLGLRLIYFSYDVKMKEKGDIPEGYSVSREKKERFSLILESASTNQTSMYLCASSQDRGGSYEQYFGPGTRLTVT.

This sequence joins TRBV6-1 and TRBJ1-1; the D is unclear. Germline V gene sequence: CDR1 MNHNS, CDR2 SASEGT. The CDR3 totals 14 residues. The V gene lost 2 bases and the J gene lost 11 bases, with 18 bases spanning the gap. CDR3 region: CASSEPGLWVGAFF. CDR3 coding DNA: TGTGCCAGCAGTGAACCAGGCCTCTGGGTTGGGGCTTTCTTT.

The DNA for the CDR3 is TGTGCCAGCAGTTTAAACGAGAACTACGAGCAGTACTTC. This gives the protein CASSLNENYEQYF. This chain joins TRBV27 and TRBJ2-7, with D hard to call. The CDR3 is 13 residues long. With 2 bases removed from V and 3 bases from J, the gap between germline ends came to 8 bases. The germline CDR1 and CDR2 sequences are MNHEY and SMNVEV (reference sequence).

V and J are TRBV9 and TRBJ1-6; weak D call: TRBD1 (6 bases). Germline-derived CDR1 and CDR2 are SGDLS and YYNGEE. Trimming took 4 bases from V and 8 from J, leaving 13 bases between them. CDR3 length: 14 residues. The CDR3 reads CASSSQGQHSPLHF. The CDR3 DNA sequence: TGTGCCAGCAGCTCTCAGGGGCAGCATTCACCCCTCCACTTT.

The rearrangement links TRBV2 to TRBJ2-7; weak D call: TRBD2 (6 bases). With 7 bases removed from V and 4 bases from J, the gap between germline ends came to 14 bases. The CDR3 is made up of 13 amino acids. CDR1 is SNHLY, CDR2 FYNNEI, per germline. The CDR3 sequence is CASNGGFEYEQYF. Written as DNA, the CDR3 is TGTGCCAGCAACGGGGGTTTTGAATACGAGCAGTACTTC.

This clone occurred a few times. The chain couples TRBV27 to TRBJ1-5; a weak D match, TRBD1 (5 bases). The length of the CDR3 is 14 residues. Germline values: CDR1 MNHEY, CDR2 SMNVEV (reference sequence). V lost 3 bases, J lost 10 bases, and 16 bases lay in between. This CDR3 reads CASSFRRGSEPQHF. In DNA, the CDR3 is TGTGCCAGCAGTTTCCGCCGGGGCTCGGAACCCCAGCATTTT.

The chain has TRBV11-2 and TRBJ2-7; perhaps TRBD1 as D (6 bases). This CDR3 comprises 15 residues. In germline, CDR1 is SGHAT, CDR2 FQNNGV. Trimming cost V 3 bases and J 1 base, with 13 bases left between them. The CDR3 loop reads CASSFEGGLSYEQYF. The CDR3 DNA is TGTGCCAGCAGCTTTGAAGGGGGTTTATCCTACGAGCAGTACTTC.

This clone appeared once. The chain joins TRBV3-1 (or the pseudogene TRBV3-2) to TRBJ1-1; D is perhaps TRBD1 (5 bases). The germline V and J ends were trimmed by 2 bases and 8 bases, with 12 bases remaining between them. Germline V gene sequence: CDR1 LGHDT, CDR2 YNNKEL (reference sequence). The CDR3 consists of 13 residues. CDR3: CASSQLGGPEAFF. The CDR3 DNA sequence: TGTGCCAGCAGCCAACTGGGGGGTCCCGAAGCTTTCTTT.

This clone was seen a single time. The V call is TRBV5-1, the J call TRBJ2-3; 9 bases match TRBD2. With 0 bases clipped from V and 5 bases from J, the junction kept 7 bases outside the gene matches. CDR3 length: 16 residues. CDR1 SGHRS and CDR2 YFSETQ come from the germline V gene. The CDR3 region is CASSLGLAGSIDTQYF. CDR3 in DNA: TGCGCCAGCAGCTTGGGCCTAGCGGGAAGTATAGATACGCAGTATTTT.

This sequence joins TRBV14 and TRBJ2-5; D is possibly TRBD2 (6 bases). This CDR3 has 14 residues. Germline V gives CDR1 SGHDN, CDR2 FVKESK. Trimming shortened V by 8 bases and J by 3 bases, and 16 bases separated the two germline ends. The CDR3 region is CASAAGAREETQYF. Here the CDR3 DNA reads TGTGCCAGCGCAGCGGGCGCCAGGGAAGAGACCCAGTACTTC.